This T cell receptor (beta chain) derives from a study of human T cells and chemical hapten exposure (TCRdb year 2021). Describing the broader study: For sensitization, 2% DPC in acetone was applied to a 2 cm by 2 cm area of upper inner arm skin. The mostly female patient cohort included alopecia areata with under or over 50% scalp involvement, alopecia totalis and alopecia universalis. Peripheral blood TCR repertoire changes were tracked in vivo in alopecia patients during primary and secondary sensitization to the hapten diphenylcyclopropenone (DPC). Throughout the study period of 20 to 25 weeks, patients also received therapeutic DPC doses to the scalp every week. Patch testing on the upper back used Finn chambers containing 0.01% DPC, with scoring done after 6 days according to International Contact Dermatitis Research Group standards. Blood was sampled from patients pre-sensitization (week 0) and at 2, 6 and about 24 weeks after DPC sensitization. Libraries were combined into a pool for sequencing, and differences in TCR yield between samples came mainly from small differences in library volumes within the pool. For TCR sequencing, blood came from 25 to 35 alopecia patients at anywhere from one to four time points (pre-sensitization, 2, 6 and 24 weeks). Findings and caveats that apply to the study as a whole: All patients had alopecia, a presumed autoimmune disease, so their immune response might differ from that of healthy individuals. A positive correlation was found between the number of PT1 expanded TCRs and patch test score, with significance reached at thresholds 8, 16 and 32 but not 4. Compared with pre-sensitization or healthy control sets, expanded TCRs formed significantly more large CDR3 similarity clusters, which is consistent with antigen-driven responses. DPC sensitization did not change the number of TCRs with a frequency above 1 in 1000, and there was no evidence of changes in global repertoire structure. Repeated subsampling changed both the strength of the expansion versus patch-test correlation and the threshold at which that correlation became significant.

The CDR3 starts with the cysteine, ends with the phenylalanine, and has 17 residues. CDR3 DNA only is kept here, 51 bases in frame from base 1. From V the trimming removes 1 base and from J it removes 5 bases, while the gene matches leave 10 bases of the junction unaccounted for. The library was prepared using RACE. The sequencer listed for this sample is NextSeq 500. During library preparation, unique molecular identifiers were attached to individual cDNA molecules so that TCRs could be counted in a quantitative, reproducible way. Each blood RNA sample was used to sequence both TCR alpha and TCR beta chains. In the paper's pipeline: A median of roughly 98,000 TCRs per sample was observed, with a range of about 23,224 to 690,600. V, J and CDR3 annotation of the TCR reads was carried out using the Decombinator software suite. For the PS versus PT1 abundance plots, all samples were subsampled to the same number of TCRs (28,000). Expanded TCRs were defined as absent before sensitization and observed at least eight times at the 2-week time point. TCRdb trimmed public reads at Q25 via fastp, called clones via MiXCR and kept in-frame beta chains. CDR3 protein sequences are deduplicated, and each keeps its most common genes and DNA. The V and J calls, along with clone size, are taken from TCRdb and not from the paper's own processing. This sample gives about 340,000 distinct CDR3 sequences in total; under 8% of them show up just once. 7.5% to 9% of the sample is in the top ten clones.

In the paper's terms, the time point label means: patch test 1, 2 weeks after DPC sensitization. The treatment or condition tag for this specimen amounts to: therapeutic diphenylcyclopropenone sensitization with weekly scalp DPC. At every patch-test visit, the blood draw took place before the patch test was put on. Patients were considered eligible if aged 18 to 70, diagnosed with alopecia and deemed suitable for DPC therapy, and patients were excluded if pregnant. Unfractionated whole blood was collected in Tempus Blood RNA tubes, and total RNA was extracted from that blood. This clonotype was counted at least ten times. The antigen this receptor binds is unknown. Base qualities were left out, and no much larger clone turns up one base away.

The material was whole blood, obtained in connection with sensitization to the hapten diphenylcyclopropenone (DPC). The sequence derives from a woman between 18 and 30 years old with alopecia areata. Some clones in this sample may be carry-over from other donors' samples. The chain links TRBV12-3 or TRBV12-4 with TRBJ1-4; 7 of the junction bases match TRBD1. The DNA reads TGTGCCAGCAGTTTAGTCTTCGGGGGACAGAGGAATGAAAAACTGTTTTTT. The resulting protein is CASSLVFGGQRNEKLFF.